Sequencing of this TCR beta chain was carried out in a study of cytomegalovirus exposure and HLA in healthy donors. The PCR contained 60 Vbeta and 13 Jbeta primers. Original processing methods: Later work found 74 million or so unique TCR beta chains, with roughly 11 million shared. Libraries were prepared by immunoSEQ multiplex PCR; TCRdb keeps only in-frame clonotypes and omits some of them. D and trimming come from the DNA, and the V and J calls and clone size come from that table. The sample has about 85,000 clones, roughly 80% seen once; the top ten hold approximately 23%. Germline CDR1 reads SGHNT; CDR2 reads YENEEA. CDR3 length equals 14 residues. V was clipped by 4 bases and J by 5 bases; unmatched bases: 5.

The chain joins TRBV11-3 to TRBJ2-1; 7 bases are shared with TRBD2. Sequenced: PBMCs. The clonotype comes from a woman aged 45-65 years in good health and CMV-seropositive. The CDR3 sequence: CASSSRGGDNEQFF. The CDR3 region has the DNA TGTGCCAGCAGCTCTCGGGGAGGGGACAATGAGCAGTTCTTC.